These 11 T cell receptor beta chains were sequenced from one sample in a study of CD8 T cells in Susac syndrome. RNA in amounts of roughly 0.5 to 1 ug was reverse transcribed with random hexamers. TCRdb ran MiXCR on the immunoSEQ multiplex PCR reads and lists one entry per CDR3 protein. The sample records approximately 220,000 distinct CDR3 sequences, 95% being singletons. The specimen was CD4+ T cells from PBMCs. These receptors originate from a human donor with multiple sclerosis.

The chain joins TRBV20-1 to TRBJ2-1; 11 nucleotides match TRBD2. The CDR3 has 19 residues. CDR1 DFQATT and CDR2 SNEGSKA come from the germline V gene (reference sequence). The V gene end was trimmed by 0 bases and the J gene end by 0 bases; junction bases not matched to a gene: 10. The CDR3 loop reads CSARDRLAGGSSSYNEQFF. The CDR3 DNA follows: TGCAGTGCTAGAGATAGGCTAGCGGGGGGATCCAGCTCCTACAATGAGCAGTTCTTC.

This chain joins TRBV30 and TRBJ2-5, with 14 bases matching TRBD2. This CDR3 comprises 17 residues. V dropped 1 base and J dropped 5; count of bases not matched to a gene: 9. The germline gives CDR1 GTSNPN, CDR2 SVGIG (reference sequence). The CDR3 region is CAWSGTSGGRSRETQYF. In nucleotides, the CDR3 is TGTGCCTGGAGTGGGACTAGCGGGGGGCGTTCTCGGGAGACCCAGTACTTC.

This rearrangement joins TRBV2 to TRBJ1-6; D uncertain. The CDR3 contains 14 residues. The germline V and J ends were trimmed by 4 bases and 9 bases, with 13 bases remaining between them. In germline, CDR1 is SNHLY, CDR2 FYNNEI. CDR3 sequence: CASSAGTEVSPLHF. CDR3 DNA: TGTGCCAGCAGTGCGGGCACAGAGGTTTCACCCCTCCACTTT.

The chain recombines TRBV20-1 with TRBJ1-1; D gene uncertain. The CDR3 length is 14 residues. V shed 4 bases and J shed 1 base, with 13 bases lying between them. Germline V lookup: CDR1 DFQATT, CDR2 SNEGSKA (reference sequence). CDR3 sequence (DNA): TGCAGTGCTAACCCTGTAACATGGAACACTGAAGCTTTCTTT. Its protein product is CSANPVTWNTEAFF.

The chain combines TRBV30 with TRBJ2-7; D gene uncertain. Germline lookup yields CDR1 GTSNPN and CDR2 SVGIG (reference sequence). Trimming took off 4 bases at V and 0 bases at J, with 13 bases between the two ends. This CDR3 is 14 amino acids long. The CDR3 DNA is TGTGCCTGGAAGCAGCAAACCAACTCCTACGAGCAGTACTTC. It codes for CAWKQQTNSYEQYF.

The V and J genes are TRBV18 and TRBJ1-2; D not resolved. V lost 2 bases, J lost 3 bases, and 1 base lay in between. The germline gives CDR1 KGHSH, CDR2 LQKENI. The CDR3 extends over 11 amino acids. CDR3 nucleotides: TGTGCCAGCTCACCAGACTATGGCTACACCTTC. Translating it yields CASSPDYGYTF.

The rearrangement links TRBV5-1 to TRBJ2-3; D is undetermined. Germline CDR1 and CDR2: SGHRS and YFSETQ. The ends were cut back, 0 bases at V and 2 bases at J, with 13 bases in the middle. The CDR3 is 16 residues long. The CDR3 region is CASSLDGATATDTQYF. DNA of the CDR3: TGCGCCAGCAGCTTGGACGGAGCGACGGCCACAGATACGCAGTATTTT.

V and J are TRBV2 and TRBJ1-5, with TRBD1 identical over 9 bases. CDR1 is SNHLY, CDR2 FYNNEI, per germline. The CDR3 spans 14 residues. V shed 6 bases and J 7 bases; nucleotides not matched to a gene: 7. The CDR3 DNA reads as TGTGCCAGCAGCTGGACAGGGGAAGGACAGCCCCAGCATTTT. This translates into CASSWTGEGQPQHF.

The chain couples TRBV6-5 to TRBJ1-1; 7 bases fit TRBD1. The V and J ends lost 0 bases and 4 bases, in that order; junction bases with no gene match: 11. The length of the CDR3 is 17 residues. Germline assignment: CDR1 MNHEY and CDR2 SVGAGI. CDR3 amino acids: CASSYSPLDRESTEAFF. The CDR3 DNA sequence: TGTGCCAGCAGTTACTCCCCCCTCGACAGGGAGAGCACTGAAGCTTTCTTT.

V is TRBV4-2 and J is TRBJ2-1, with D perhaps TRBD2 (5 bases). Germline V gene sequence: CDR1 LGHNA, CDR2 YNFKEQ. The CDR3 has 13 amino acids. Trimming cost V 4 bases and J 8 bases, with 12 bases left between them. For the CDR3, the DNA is TGTGCCAGCAGCCCCAGAAGCGGCGATGAGCAGTTCTTC. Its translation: CASSPRSGDEQFF.

The CDR3 is CAWSQGFTNYGYTF. In DNA, the CDR3 is TGTGCCTGGAGTCAGGGGTTTACGAACTATGGCTACACCTTC. The V call is TRBV30, the J call TRBJ1-2; maybe TRBD1 (6 bases). V lost 2 bases and J lost 2, with 12 bases in between. This CDR3 spans 14 amino acids. Germline V gives CDR1 GTSNPN, CDR2 SVGIG (reference sequence).